The rows below give T cell receptor beta chains drawn from one sample of a study of CD8 T cells in ankylosing spondylitis. TCRdb re-called the 5' RACE reads through MiXCR, storing one row per CDR3 protein. The table records approximately 290,000 distinct CDR3 sequences, about 20% of them present only once. Material for sequencing was blood, either unsorted or a sorted T cell fraction (not recorded which). All receptors derive from a female donor with ankylosing spondylitis or in good health (not recorded which). Both conserved end residues are part of each CDR3.

TRBV11-2	TRBJ2-1	CASSWTGNEQFF
TRBV7-7	TRBJ1-1	CASSFGFSSGEAFF
TRBV29-1	TRBJ2-4	CSVGGLGDIQYF
TRBV6-5	TRBJ1-5	CASSYSTQGANQPQHF
TRBV5-1	TRBJ1-6	CASTRGSDNSPLHF
TRBV28	TRBJ2-3	CASNPNSGWGTDTQYF
TRBV5-1	TRBJ2-7	CASSLRFDGANEQYF
TRBV20-1	TRBJ2-3	CSAHRADTQYF
TRBV6-2/TRBV6-3	TRBJ1-3	CASSYPDSGNTIYF
TRBV12-3/TRBV12-4	TRBJ1-1	CASSLGGTGRTEAFF
TRBV29-1	TRBJ2-1	CSVGALAGVYNEQFF
TRBV5-4	TRBJ2-5	CASSLWGRQETQYF
TRBV28	TRBJ1-2	CASTLRLGGSGGYGYTF
TRBV11-3	TRBJ1-1	CASKATEGTEAFF
TRBV2	TRBJ1-1	CASSVRGDTEAFF
TRBV20-1	TRBJ2-1	CSASGTSAYNEQFF
TRBV7-2	TRBJ1-5	CASSPGGRGLNQPQHF
TRBV6-1	TRBJ1-6	CASNPSGTAYNSPLHF
TRBV19	TRBJ2-7	CASSIGTGEQYF
TRBV5-1	TRBJ2-7	CASSFGQGSSYEQYF
TRBV5-1	TRBJ2-6	CASIDRAGANVLTF
TRBV7-3	TRBJ1-2	CASSLTRTGVYGYTF
TRBV6-1	TRBJ2-7	CASSPHRQPAYEQYF
TRBV20-1	TRBJ2-7	CSARDASGAYEQYF
TRBV6-2/TRBV6-3	TRBJ2-1	CASSRTGGLSYNEQFF
TRBV6-2/TRBV6-3	TRBJ2-5	CASSGTGLAGDGETQYF
TRBV6-5	TRBJ2-5	CASSKASGSETQYF
TRBV7-2	TRBJ1-2	CASSRDRGHGYTF
TRBV19	TRBJ2-1	CASKARSGRGSSYNEQFF
TRBV24-1	TRBJ2-5	CATSDPTGQEGIQETQYF
TRBV20-1	TRBJ2-5	CSADLAGRGETQYF
TRBV20-1	TRBJ1-1	CSAKRDLRNTEAFF
TRBV28	TRBJ1-1	CASTPGGPGTEAFF
TRBV24-1	TRBJ2-1	CATSEWRERGGDRVEQFF
TRBV28	TRBJ1-3	CAVPSGGAGAGNTIYF
TRBV11-2	TRBJ2-3	CASSRRTGREGRDTQYF
TRBV15	TRBJ2-1	CATSRDQGSNEQFF
TRBV20-1	TRBJ2-1	CSASPGGGAYNEQFF
TRBV12-3/TRBV12-4	TRBJ1-1	CASSTPVGAGTEAFF
TRBV5-4	TRBJ2-2	CASSLVPGQGGRSPTGELFF
TRBV20-1	TRBJ1-5	CSVRQGALTQHF
TRBV27	TRBJ2-7	CASSRLAGELEQYF
TRBV5-5	TRBJ1-6	CASSPYSPLHF
TRBV19	TRBJ2-7	CASSIQAGAPYEQYF
TRBV20-1	TRBJ2-1	CSARPWTDGRGEQFF
TRBV12-3/TRBV12-4	TRBJ1-1	CASSLWGDNTEAFF
TRBV7-2	TRBJ2-5	CASSRVARQETQYF